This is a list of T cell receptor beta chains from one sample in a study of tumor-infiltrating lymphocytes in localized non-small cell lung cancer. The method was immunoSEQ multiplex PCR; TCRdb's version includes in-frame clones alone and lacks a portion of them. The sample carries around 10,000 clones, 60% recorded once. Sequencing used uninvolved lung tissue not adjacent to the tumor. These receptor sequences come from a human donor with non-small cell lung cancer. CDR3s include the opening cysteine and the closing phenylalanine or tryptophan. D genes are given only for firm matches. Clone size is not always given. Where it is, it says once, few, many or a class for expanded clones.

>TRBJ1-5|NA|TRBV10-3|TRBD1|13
CAISLTGDQPQHF
TGTGCCATCAGCCTGACAGGGGATCAGCCCCAGCATTTT
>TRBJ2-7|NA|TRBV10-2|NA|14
CASRDQLSSYEQYF
TGCGCCAGCAGGGATCAGCTGAGCTCCTACGAGCAGTACTTC
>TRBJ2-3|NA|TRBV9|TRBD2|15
CASSVSGGLTDTQYF
TGTGCCAGCAGCGTTAGCGGGGGCCTCACAGATACGCAGTATTTT
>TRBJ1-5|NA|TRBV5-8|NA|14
CASSLDNSNQPQHF
TGTGCCAGCAGCCTCGACAATAGCAATCAGCCCCAGCATTTT
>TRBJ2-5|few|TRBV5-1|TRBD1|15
CASSSTGDPTETQYF
TGCGCCAGCAGCTCAACAGGGGACCCCACGGAGACCCAGTACTTC
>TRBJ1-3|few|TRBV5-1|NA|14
CASTKGGAGNTIYF
TGCGCCAGCACCAAGGGGGGGGCTGGAAACACCATATATTTT
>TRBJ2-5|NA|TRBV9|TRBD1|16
CASTPPGTGSTGTQYF
TGTGCCAGCACCCCTCCGGGGACAGGGTCGACGGGGACCCAGTACTTC
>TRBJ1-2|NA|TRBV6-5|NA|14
CASSGGGPAYGYTF
TGTGCCAGCAGTGGAGGGGGTCCGGCCTATGGCTACACCTTC
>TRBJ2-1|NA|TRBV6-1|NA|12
CASSEQGNEQFF
TGTGCCAGCAGTGAACAGGGAAATGAGCAGTTCTTC
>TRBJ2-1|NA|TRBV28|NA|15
CASTPGGQLYNEQFF
TGTGCCAGCACTCCCGGGGGACAGCTCTACAATGAGCAGTTCTTC
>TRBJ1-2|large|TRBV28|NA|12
CASSPPRGPNTF
TGTGCCAGCAGCCCCCCCAGGGGCCCTAACACCTTC
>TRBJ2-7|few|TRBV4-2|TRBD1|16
CASSQDSEDRAYEQYF
TGTGCCAGCAGCCAAGATAGCGAGGACAGGGCCTACGAGCAGTACTTC
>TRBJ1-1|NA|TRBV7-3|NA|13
CASSLAIHTEAFF
TGTGCCAGCAGCTTGGCCATTCACACTGAAGCTTTCTTT
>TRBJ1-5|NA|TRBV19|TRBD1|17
CASSIGGNRGRNQPQHF
TGTGCCAGTAGTATAGGTGGGAACAGGGGGCGGAATCAGCCCCAGCATTTT
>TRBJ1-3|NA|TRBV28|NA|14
CASSLSLGGNTIYF
TGTGCCAGCAGTTTATCCCTCGGTGGAAACACCATATATTTT
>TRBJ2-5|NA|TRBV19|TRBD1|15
CASKGEAGGRETQYF
TGTGCCAGTAAGGGTGAGGCAGGGGGCCGGGAGACCCAGTACTTC